The 25 T cell receptor beta chains below come from one sample, sequenced in a study of blood T cells in healthy people across ages (dated by TCRdb to 2013 to 2016). The receptor library was made with 5' RACE. The run used an Illumina HiSeq 2500. A second 7 to 11 cycle PCR used a sample-barcoded 5' primer and a J-beta primer mix. TCRdb reanalyzed the raw reads on its own, using fastp at Q25 for trimming and MiXCR for clone calling, and kept in-frame beta chains. Rows matching on CDR3 protein sequence are summarized as one entry with the most common DNA and genes. In all, the sample holds over a million distinct CDR3 sequences, and 35% to 45% of those were seen once. The ten top clones hold 7% to 9.5% of the sample. The sequencing sample was made of blood. Receptors originate from a woman under 30 in good health.

V gene TRBV7-9 combines with J gene TRBJ1-1; unclear D gene. The germline CDR1 and CDR2 sequences are SEHNR and FQNEAQ (reference sequence). V was cut by 5 bases and J by 7 bases, with 11 bases left in between. CDR3 length: 12 amino acids. CDR3 in amino acids: CASSRPTSEAFF. The CDR3 DNA reads as TGTGCCAGCAGCCGCCCCACAAGTGAAGCTTTCTTT. The full variable domain, completed using reference TRBV7-9 and TRBJ1-1, is DTGVSQNPRHKITKRGQNVTFRCDPISEHNRLYWYRQTLGQGPEFLTYFQNEAQLEKSRLLSDRFSAERPKGSFSTLEIQRTEQGDSAMYLCASSRPTSEAFFGQGTRLTVV.

The chain has TRBV6-2 or TRBV6-3 and TRBJ2-7; no reliable D call. The germline gives CDR1 MNHEY, CDR2 SVGEGT. Trimming took off 5 bases at V and 0 bases at J, with 8 bases between the two ends. CDR3 length equals 13 residues. The CDR3 DNA reads TGTGCCAGCAGTGATTACAACTCCTACGAGCAGTACTTC. Its translation is CASSDYNSYEQYF.

This chain links TRBV25-1 with TRBJ2-7; D is ambiguous. The CDR3 has 14 residues. Germline assignment: CDR1 MGHDK and CDR2 SYGVNS. Trimming took off 2 bases at V and 0 bases at J, with 8 bases between the two ends. CDR3 sequence reads: CASSEEVLSYEQYF. The DNA for the CDR3 is TGTGCCAGCAGTGAAGAGGTGCTCTCCTACGAGCAGTACTTC.

The chain combines TRBV12-5 with TRBJ1-2; no reliable D call. The CDR3 extends over 9 amino acids. Trimming shortened V by 5 bases and J by 7 bases, and 2 bases separated the two germline ends. CDR1 and CDR2 (germline): LGHNT, FRNRAP. The CDR3 region is CASGSGYTF. In DNA, the CDR3 is TGTGCTAGTGGTAGTGGCTACACCTTC.

This clonotype has a handful of counts. This chain uses TRBV6-6 with TRBJ2-1; D is unclear. The germline V gene has CDR1 MNHNY and CDR2 SVGAGI (reference sequence). The CDR3 loop spans 13 amino acids. Trimming took 7 bases from V and 0 from J, leaving 7 bases between them. The CDR3 protein is CASTIGSYNEQFF. The DNA for the CDR3 is TGTGCCAGCACCATAGGCTCCTACAATGAGCAGTTCTTC.

V usage is TRBV4-1 and J usage is TRBJ1-2; D is undetermined. Germline V lookup: CDR1 MGHRA, CDR2 YSYEKL. The V and J ends lost 2 bases and 3 bases respectively, with 7 bases between them. The CDR3 contains 13 residues. CDR3 residues: CASSQSGDYGYTF. CDR3 in DNA: TGCGCCAGCAGCCAATCGGGAGACTATGGCTACACCTTC.

The rearrangement joins TRBV6-1 to TRBJ2-7; possible D gene TRBD2, 5 bases. The V end was cut by 9 bases, the J end by 6 bases, with 18 bases between. The germline gives CDR1 MNHNS, CDR2 SASEGT. This CDR3 has 13 residues. The CDR3 spells CASTRAQQGEQYF. CDR3 DNA sequence: TGTGCCAGTACTAGAGCCCAACAAGGCGAGCAGTACTTC.

This chain links TRBV2 with TRBJ2-7; 8 bases match TRBD2. The last part of the DNA fits TRBJ2-5 better; the J call may be wrong. CDR3 size: 13 residues. CDR1 SNHLY and CDR2 FYNNEI come from the germline V gene. The CDR3 DNA is TGTGCCAGAAACCCGACTAGCGTAAAGACCCAGTACTTC. Its translation is CARNPTSVKTQYF.

This clonotype has a handful of counts. The rearrangement joins TRBV20-1 to TRBJ1-2; maybe TRBD1 (6 bases). The ends were cut back, 6 bases at V and 4 bases at J, with 18 bases in the middle. Germline V gene sequence: CDR1 DFQATT, CDR2 SNEGSKA (reference sequence). This CDR3 comprises 14 residues. The CDR3 DNA reads as TGCAGTGCACCGGTGCACAGGGAAGGCTATGGCTACACCTTC. This codes for CSAPVHREGYGYTF.

The table lists this clonotype with a few counts. The genes are TRBV29-1 and TRBJ2-4, with a tentative D call TRBD1 (6 bases). The CDR3 has 17 residues. The V and J ends lost 0 bases and 0 bases respectively, with 15 bases between them. The germline CDR1 and CDR2 sequences are SQVTM and ANQGSEA. CDR3 loop: CSVEDQDSALAKNIQYF. For the CDR3, the DNA is TGCAGCGTTGAAGATCAGGACAGTGCTCTAGCCAAAAACATTCAGTACTTC. The full variable domain, rest sourced from reference TRBV29-1 and TRBJ2-4, is SAVISQKPSRDICQRGTSLTIQCQVDSQVTMMFWYRQQPGQSLTLIATANQGSEATYESGFVIDKFPISRPNLTFSTLTVSNMSPEDSSIYLCSVEDQDSALAKNIQYFGAGTRLSVL.

The chain joins TRBV20-1 to TRBJ1-2, with D unclear. CDR1 DFQATT and CDR2 SNEGSKA come from the germline V gene (reference sequence). CDR3 length equals 13 residues. Trimming shortened V by 0 bases and J by 4 bases, and 9 bases separated the two germline ends. CDR3: CSARDRHLYGYTF. The DNA of the CDR3 is TGCAGTGCTAGAGATCGACACCTCTATGGCTACACCTTC.

The table lists this clonotype with a few counts. This rearrangement joins TRBV9 to TRBJ2-3; D is possibly TRBD2 (6 bases). CDR3 length: 15 residues. The germline V gene has CDR1 SGDLS and CDR2 YYNGEE. V shed 0 bases and J shed 4 bases, with 12 bases lying between them. CDR3 nucleotide sequence: TGTGCCAGCAGCGTAGCCGGGAGACCGGCAGATACGCAGTATTTT. It yields the protein CASSVAGRPADTQYF.

This clonotype was counted a few times. The CDR3: CASRRGEAGDLGEQYF. For the CDR3, the DNA is TGTGCCAGCAGACGGGGGGAAGCGGGAGATCTTGGTGAGCAGTACTTC. This sequence joins TRBV27 and TRBJ2-7; TRBD2 matches 8 bases. Germline CDR1 reads MNHEY; CDR2 reads SMNVEV (reference sequence). This CDR3 is 16 amino acids long. V lost 6 bases to trimming and J lost 7 bases; unmatched junction nucleotides: 17.

This clonotype has a handful of counts. The chain has TRBV28 and TRBJ2-5; 9 positions match TRBD1. The tail of the sequence fits TRBJ2-7 better, so the J call may be wrong. The germline gives CDR1 MDHEN, CDR2 SYDVKM. CDR3 length: 16 residues. The CDR3 loop is CASSDASGTGRHEQYF. As DNA, the CDR3 is TGTGCCAGCAGTGATGCCTCCGGGACAGGGAGGCACGAGCAGTACTTC.

This clonotype appeared a few times. The chain couples TRBV29-1 to TRBJ2-7; 9 bases agree with TRBD2. Trimming at V came to 4 bases and at J to 5 bases, leaving 9 bases not matched to a gene. Germline V gene data show CDR1 as SQVTM and CDR2 as ANQGSEA. The CDR3 loop spans 14 amino acids. In DNA form, the CDR3 reads TGCAGCGTTGGACTAGCGGACCGGTGGAACGAGCAGTACTTC. Translation: CSVGLADRWNEQYF.

This rearrangement joins TRBV9 to TRBJ2-4, with 10 bases that match TRBD1. CDR1 is SGDLS, CDR2 YYNGEE, per germline. V shed 3 bases, J shed 13 bases, and the junction held 7 bases outside the gene matches. The CDR3 has 13 residues. CDR3 in DNA: TGTGCCAGCAGCGACCGGGGACAGGGGCTCCAGTACTTC. Protein product: CASSDRGQGLQYF.

The chain recombines TRBV20-1 with TRBJ2-1, with 7 bases matching TRBD1. This CDR3 region has 17 residues. Germline CDR1 and CDR2: DFQATT and SNEGSKA (reference sequence). Losses at the gene ends were 0 bases for V and 8 bases for J; bases not matched to a gene: 16. The CDR3 sequence: CSARDMTGSQAYYEQFF. CDR3 in DNA: TGCAGTGCTAGAGACATGACAGGGAGCCAAGCTTATTATGAGCAGTTCTTC.

Written as DNA, the CDR3 is TGCGCCAGCAGCCTCCCAGACAGGGCGGCAGACGAGCAGTACTTC. Protein product: CASSLPDRAADEQYF. The chain joins TRBV5-1 to TRBJ2-5, with 7 bases identical to TRBD1. The DNA end is a closer match to TRBJ2-7, so the J assignment may be wrong. Germline V gene data show CDR1 as SGHRS and CDR2 as YFSETQ. The CDR3 loop spans 15 amino acids.

The chain combines TRBV11-2 with TRBJ2-7, with 8 bases fitting TRBD2. The trim removed 4 bases at V and 5 bases at J, leaving 10 bases unmatched. Per the germline V gene, CDR1 is SGHAT and CDR2 is FQNNGV. This CDR3 has 15 amino acids. The CDR3 coding sequence is TGTGCCAGCAGCTCGATGAAGCGGGAGCTCCACGAGCAGTACTTC. Its protein is CASSSMKRELHEQYF.

This chain links TRBV5-1 with TRBJ2-1; D remains unclear. Germline assignment: CDR1 SGHRS and CDR2 YFSETQ. Trimming stripped 0 bases from V and 8 bases from J, with 3 bases between. The CDR3 totals 11 residues. CDR3 in amino acids: CASSLDYEQFF. In DNA form, the CDR3 reads TGCGCCAGCAGCTTGGACTATGAGCAGTTCTTC. Using reference TRBV5-1 and TRBJ2-1 for the parts outside the CDR3, the full variable domain is KAGVTQTPRYLIKTRGQQVTLSCSPISGHRSVSWYQQTPGQGLQFLFEYFSETQRNKGNFPGRFSGRQFSNSRSEMNVSTLELGDSALYLCASSLDYEQFFGPGTRLTVL.

This rearrangement joins TRBV3-1 to TRBJ1-6, with 9 bases lining up with TRBD1. Germline V gene sequence: CDR1 LGHDT, CDR2 YNNKEL (reference sequence). Losses at the gene ends were 3 bases for V and 7 bases for J; bases not matched to a gene: 4. This CDR3 comprises 15 residues. The CDR3: CASSQGTGLNSPLHF. The CDR3 coding sequence is TGTGCCAGCAGCCAGGGGACAGGGCTCAATTCACCCCTCCACTTT.

V usage is TRBV6-6 and J usage is TRBJ1-2; D is unresolved. V lost 6 bases and J 2 bases, leaving 16 bases between the germline ends. CDR3 length: 15 residues. Germline lookup yields CDR1 MNHNY and CDR2 SVGAGI (reference sequence). CDR3 in DNA: TGTGCCAGCAGCCCTTTTAGCCCCGAGAACTATGGCTACACCTTC. Protein product: CASSPFSPENYGYTF.

V usage is TRBV7-2 and J usage is TRBJ2-1; D possibly corresponds to TRBD2 (6 bases). The CDR3 loop spans 15 amino acids. V shed 4 bases and J shed 8 bases, with 18 bases lying between them. The germline V gene has CDR1 SGHTA and CDR2 FQGNSA. The CDR3 reads CASSSRTNLGYEQFF. For the CDR3, the DNA is TGTGCCAGCAGCTCGAGGACTAACCTGGGGTATGAGCAGTTCTTC.

This chain connects TRBV27 to TRBJ1-4, with 10 bases identical to TRBD1. Per germline, CDR1 MNHEY and CDR2 SMNVEV (reference sequence). This CDR3 comprises 17 residues. J gave up 5 bases and V 6 bases, and 12 bases lay outside the gene matches. CDR3 in DNA: TGTGCCAGCAGAGCCCCCCGACAGGGGGCCCCAAATGAAAAACTGTTTTTT. It yields the protein CASRAPRQGAPNEKLFF.

This clonotype has only a few counts. The J gene is TRBJ2-6, the V gene TRBV6-5, with a weak D call TRBD1 (5 bases). The CDR3 has 17 residues. The V gene's germline CDR1 is MNHEY and CDR2 SVGAGI. V gave up 2 bases and J gave up 0 bases, with 11 bases separating them. CDR3 residues: CASSYQGLSSGANVLTF. The DNA for the CDR3 is TGTGCCAGCAGTTACCAGGGCCTCAGCTCTGGGGCCAACGTCCTGACTTTC.